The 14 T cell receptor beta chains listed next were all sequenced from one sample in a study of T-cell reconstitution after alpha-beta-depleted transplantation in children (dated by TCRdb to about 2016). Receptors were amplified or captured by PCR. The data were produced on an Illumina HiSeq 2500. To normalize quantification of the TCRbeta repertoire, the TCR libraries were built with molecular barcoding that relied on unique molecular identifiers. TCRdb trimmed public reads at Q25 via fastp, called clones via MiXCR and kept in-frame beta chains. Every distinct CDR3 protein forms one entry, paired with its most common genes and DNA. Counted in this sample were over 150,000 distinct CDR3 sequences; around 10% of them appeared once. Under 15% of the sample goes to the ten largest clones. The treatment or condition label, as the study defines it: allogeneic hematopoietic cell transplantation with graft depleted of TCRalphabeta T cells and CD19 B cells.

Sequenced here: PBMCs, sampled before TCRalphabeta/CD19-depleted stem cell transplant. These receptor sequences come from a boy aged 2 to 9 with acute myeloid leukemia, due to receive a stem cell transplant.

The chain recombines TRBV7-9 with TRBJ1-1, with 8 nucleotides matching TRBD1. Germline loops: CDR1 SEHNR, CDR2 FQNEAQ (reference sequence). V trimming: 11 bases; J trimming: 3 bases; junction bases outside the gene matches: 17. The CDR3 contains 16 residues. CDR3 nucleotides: TGTGCCGGCCTACAGGGGGGGCTCGGCGTATACACTGAAGCTTTCTTT. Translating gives CAGLQGGLGVYTEAFF. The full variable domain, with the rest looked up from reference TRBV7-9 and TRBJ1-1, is DTGVSQNPRHKITKRGQNVTFRCDPISEHNRLYWYRQTLGQGPEFLTYFQNEAQLEKSRLLSDRFSAERPKGSFSTLEIQRTEQGDSAMYLCAGLQGGLGVYTEAFFGQGTRLTVV.

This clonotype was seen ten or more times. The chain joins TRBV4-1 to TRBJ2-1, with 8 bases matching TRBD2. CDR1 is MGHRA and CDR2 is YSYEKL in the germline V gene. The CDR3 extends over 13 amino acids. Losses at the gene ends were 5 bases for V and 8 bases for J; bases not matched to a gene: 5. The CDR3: CASSAGGGDEQFF. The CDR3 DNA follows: TGCGCCAGCAGCGCCGGGGGGGGTGATGAGCAGTTCTTC.

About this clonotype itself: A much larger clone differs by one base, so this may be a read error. CDR3 region: CASSREGFSYEPYF. In nucleotides, the CDR3 is TGTGCCAGCAGCCGGGAGGGATTCTCCTACGAGCCGTACTTC. V and J are TRBV7-6 and TRBJ2-7, with 8 bases lining up with TRBD2. The length of the CDR3 is 14 residues. The V gene's germline CDR1 is SGHVS and CDR2 FNYEAQ.

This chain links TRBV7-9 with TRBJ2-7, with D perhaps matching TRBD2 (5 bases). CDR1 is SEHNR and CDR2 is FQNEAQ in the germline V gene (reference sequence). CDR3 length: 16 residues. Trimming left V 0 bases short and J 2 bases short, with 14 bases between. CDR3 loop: CASSLAVSGTTYEQYF. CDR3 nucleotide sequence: TGTGCCAGCAGCTTAGCGGTATCGGGAACGACCTACGAGCAGTACTTC.

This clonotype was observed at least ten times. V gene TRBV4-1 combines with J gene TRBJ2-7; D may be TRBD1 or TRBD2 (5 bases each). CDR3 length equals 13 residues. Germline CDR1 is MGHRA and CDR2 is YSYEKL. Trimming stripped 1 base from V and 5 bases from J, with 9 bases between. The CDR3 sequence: CASSQVGVDEQYF. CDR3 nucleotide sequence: TGCGCCAGCAGCCAAGTGGGGGTGGACGAGCAGTACTTC.

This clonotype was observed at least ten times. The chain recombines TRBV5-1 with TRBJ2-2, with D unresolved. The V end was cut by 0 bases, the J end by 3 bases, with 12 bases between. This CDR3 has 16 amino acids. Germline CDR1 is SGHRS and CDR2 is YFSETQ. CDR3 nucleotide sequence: TGCGCCAGCAGCTTGGGACTGAACACCTACACCGGGGAGCTGTTTTTT. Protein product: CASSLGLNTYTGELFF.

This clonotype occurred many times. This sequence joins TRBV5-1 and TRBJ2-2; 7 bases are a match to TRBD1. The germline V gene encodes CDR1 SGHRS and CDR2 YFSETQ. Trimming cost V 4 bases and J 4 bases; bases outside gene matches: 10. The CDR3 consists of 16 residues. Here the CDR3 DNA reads TGCGCCAGCAGCCCCGGTGACAGGGTTGCCACCGGGGAGCTGTTTTTT. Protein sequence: CASSPGDRVATGELFF.

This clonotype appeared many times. The CDR3 sequence is CATGRQGYEQYV. For the CDR3, the DNA is TGTGCCACCGGAAGACAGGGCTACGAGCAGTACGTC. The chain carries TRBV10-3 and TRBJ2-7; the match to TRBD1 covers 7 bases. This CDR3 is built from 12 residues. Per the germline V gene, CDR1 is ENHRY and CDR2 is SYGVKD. V dropped 10 bases and J dropped 3; count of bases not matched to a gene: 6.

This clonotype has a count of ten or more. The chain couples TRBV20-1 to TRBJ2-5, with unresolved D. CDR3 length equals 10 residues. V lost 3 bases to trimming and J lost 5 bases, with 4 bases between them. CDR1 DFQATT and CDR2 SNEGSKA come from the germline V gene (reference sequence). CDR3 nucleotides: TGCAGTGCTAGGGGGGAGACCCAGTACTTC. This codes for CSARGETQYF.

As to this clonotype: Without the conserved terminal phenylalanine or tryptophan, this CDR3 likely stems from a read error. The CDR3, as DNA: TGCGCTAGCAGCCTCGGACACCTGAACACTGAAGCTTTCTTG. This sequence encodes CASSLGHLNTEAFL. The chain uses TRBV5-1 and TRBJ1-1, with D maybe TRBD1 (5 bases). Germline loops: CDR1 SGHRS, CDR2 YFSETQ. This CDR3 has 14 residues.

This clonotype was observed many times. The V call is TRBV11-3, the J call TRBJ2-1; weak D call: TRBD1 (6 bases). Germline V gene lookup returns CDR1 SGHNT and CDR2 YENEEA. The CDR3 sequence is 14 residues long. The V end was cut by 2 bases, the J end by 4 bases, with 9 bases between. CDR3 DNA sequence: TGTGCCAGCAGCTTAAGGCAGGGGTACAATGAGCAGTTCTTC. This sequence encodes CASSLRQGYNEQFF.

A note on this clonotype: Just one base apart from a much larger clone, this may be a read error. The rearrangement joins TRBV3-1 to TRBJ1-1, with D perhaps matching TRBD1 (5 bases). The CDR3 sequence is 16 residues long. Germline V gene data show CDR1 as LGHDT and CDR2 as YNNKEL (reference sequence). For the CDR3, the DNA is TGTGCCAGCAGCGAAACGGCCGGGACGGAGAACACTGAAGTTTTCTTT. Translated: CASSETAGTENTEVFF.

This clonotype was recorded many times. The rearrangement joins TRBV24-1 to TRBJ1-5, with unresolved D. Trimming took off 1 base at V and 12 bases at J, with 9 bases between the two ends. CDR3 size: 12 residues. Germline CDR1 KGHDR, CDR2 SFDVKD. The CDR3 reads CATSDFRGIQHF. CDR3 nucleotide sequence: TGTGCCACCAGTGATTTCCGGGGTATCCAGCATTTT.

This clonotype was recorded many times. The CDR3 nucleotides are TGTGCCAGCAGCTTGAGTGAGGCCGGCCGCGGCTACGAGCAGTACTTC. Amino acid sequence: CASSLSEAGRGYEQYF. J is TRBJ2-7 and V is TRBV11-2; D uncertain. Trimming shortened V by 3 bases and J by 3 bases, and 18 bases separated the two germline ends. CDR1 and CDR2 (germline): SGHAT, FQNNGV. The CDR3 extends over 16 amino acids.